The next 14 T cell receptor beta chains were all read from a single sample in a study of blood T cell repertoires in COVID-19. The data were produced by immunoSEQ multiplex PCR, yet TCRdb's version contains in-frame clones alone and is incomplete. The sample includes about 160,000 clones, approximately 82% of them seen just once. The sequencing sample was made of peripheral blood. The receptors come from a woman aged 40-49 years with COVID-19, enrolled during active disease.

This sequence joins TRBV2 and TRBJ2-1; 8 bases match TRBD1. Germline assignment: CDR1 SNHLY and CDR2 FYNNEI. CDR3 length equals 12 residues. Losses at the gene ends were 9 bases for V and 12 bases for J; bases not matched to a gene: 10. The CDR3 spells CASLTGGNVQFF. CDR3 in DNA: TGTGCCAGTTTAACAGGGGGGAACGTGCAGTTCTTC.

This clone was seen a single time. The CDR3 sequence: CASSLVTGAYEQYF. The CDR3 bases are TGTGCCAGCAGTTTAGTGACGGGGGCCTACGAGCAGTACTTC. The chain employs TRBV28 and TRBJ2-7, with D possibly matching TRBD2 (6 bases). The CDR3 runs to 14 residues. Between the trimmed V and J ends, which lost 2 bases and 2 bases, there was a span of 10 bases. Germline V gene sequence: CDR1 MDHEN, CDR2 SYDVKM.

The chain is built from TRBV6-1 and TRBJ2-7; the match to TRBD1 covers 10 bases. The CDR3 runs 15 residues. After removal of 0 bases from V and 2 bases from J, the junction contained 1 base not matched to a gene. Germline values: CDR1 MNHNS, CDR2 SASEGT. For the CDR3, the DNA is TGTGCCAGCAGTGAAGCCGGGACAGGGGCCTACGAGCAGTACTTC. Residues: CASSEAGTGAYEQYF.

The chain is built from TRBV6-5 and TRBJ1-5; 7 bases map to TRBD1. This CDR3 spans 13 amino acids. Germline loops: CDR1 MNHEY, CDR2 SVGAGI. V shed 6 bases, J shed 4 bases, and the junction held 3 bases outside the gene matches. The CDR3 DNA follows: TGTGCCAGCAGGGTACAGGGGAATCAGCCCCAGCATTTT. Translation: CASRVQGNQPQHF.

The J gene is TRBJ1-4, the V gene TRBV7-9, with 8 bases matching TRBD1. Germline CDR1 SEHNR, CDR2 FQNEAQ (reference sequence). The CDR3 runs to 14 residues. V shed 5 bases, J shed 6 bases, and the junction held 5 bases outside the gene matches. For the CDR3, the DNA is TGTGCCAGCAGCCAAGGACAGGGCTATGAAAAACTGTTTTTT. It codes for CASSQGQGYEKLFF.

The chain is built from TRBV18 and TRBJ2-2; 11 bases are shared with TRBD1. Germline CDR1 and CDR2: KGHSH and LQKENI. This CDR3 comprises 15 residues. V lost 7 bases, J lost 5 bases, and 6 bases stayed unmatched. The CDR3 here is CASFSDRGRTGELFF. CDR3 DNA: TGTGCCAGCTTTTCGGACAGGGGGCGAACCGGGGAGCTGTTTTTT.

The chain is built from TRBV19 and TRBJ1-1; D perhaps matches TRBD1 (5 bases). In germline, CDR1 is LNHDA, CDR2 SQIVND (reference sequence). The CDR3 runs to 14 residues. Trimming removed 3 bases at V and 11 bases at J, with 19 bases between. In DNA form, the CDR3 reads TGTGCCAGTAGTATCGAACCCAAACAGGAAACGGCTTTCTTT. Amino acid sequence: CASSIEPKQETAFF.

The rearrangement uses TRBV19 and TRBJ1-2; TRBD1 is a possible D gene (5 bases). CDR1 is LNHDA and CDR2 is SQIVND in the germline V gene (reference sequence). V lost 4 bases and J lost 5, with 8 bases in between. The CDR3 has 12 amino acids. Here the CDR3 DNA reads TGTGCCAGTAGTACGGGGGATTATGGCTACACCTTC. This gives the protein CASSTGDYGYTF.

The rearrangement joins TRBV2 to TRBJ1-2, with D maybe TRBD1 (5 bases). This CDR3 is built from 12 residues. V shed 4 bases and J shed 2 bases, with 5 bases lying between them. CDR1 SNHLY and CDR2 FYNNEI come from the germline V gene. The CDR3 region has the DNA TGTGCCAGCAGTGCAGGGAACTATGGCTACACCTTC. This sequence encodes CASSAGNYGYTF. Combining the CDR3 with reference TRBV2 and TRBJ1-2 gives the whole variable domain EPEVTQTPSHQVTQMGQEVILRCVPISNHLYFYWYRQILGQKVEFLVSFYNNEISEKSEIFDDQFSVERPDGSNFTLKIRSTKLEDSAMYFCASSAGNYGYTFGSGTRLTVV.

This chain connects TRBV28 to TRBJ2-7, with D maybe TRBD2 (6 bases). The ends were cut back, 3 bases at V and 1 base at J, with 10 bases in the middle. The CDR3 consists of 14 residues. CDR1 is MDHEN and CDR2 is SYDVKM in the germline V gene. The CDR3 here is CASSLGRGSYEQYF. CDR3 coding DNA: TGTGCCAGCAGTTTGGGGCGGGGTTCCTACGAGCAGTACTTC.

This chain connects TRBV13 to TRBJ2-1; perhaps TRBD1 as D (6 bases). The germline CDR1 and CDR2 sequences are PRHDT and FYEKMQ (reference sequence). The ends were cut back, 4 bases at V and 0 bases at J, with 13 bases in the middle. The CDR3 is 16 amino acids. The CDR3 sequence: CASSSKQGNSYNEQFF. CDR3 nucleotide sequence: TGTGCCAGCAGCTCGAAACAGGGAAACTCCTACAATGAGCAGTTCTTC.

The rearrangement joins TRBV23-1 to TRBJ2-4, with a weak D call TRBD1 (6 bases). TRBV23-1 is placed among ORFs of uncertain function. Trimming stripped 3 bases from V and 5 bases from J, with 17 bases between. The CDR3 length is 16 residues. The CDR3: CASSQPQGFRENIQYF. CDR3 bases: TGCGCCAGCAGTCAGCCGCAGGGGTTTAGGGAAAACATTCAGTACTTC.

The table lists this clone with a few counts. This chain links TRBV7-9 with TRBJ1-1; no reliable D call. V was pared by 1 base and J by 0 bases, with 12 bases between. This CDR3 spans 16 amino acids. CDR1 and CDR2 (germline): SEHNR, FQNEAQ (reference sequence). In DNA, the CDR3 is TGTGCCAGCAGCTTAGTGCTATCGGGTATGAACACTGAAGCTTTCTTT. Encoded protein: CASSLVLSGMNTEAFF.

The chain is built from TRBV6-1 and TRBJ1-2; D unresolved. Trimming took 1 base from V and 0 from J, leaving 9 bases between them. The CDR3 loop spans 15 amino acids. Germline V gene data show CDR1 as MNHNS and CDR2 as SASEGT. The CDR3 bases are TGTGCCAGCAGTGAAGGGGTTGGAGCTAACTATGGCTACACCTTC. It yields the protein CASSEGVGANYGYTF.